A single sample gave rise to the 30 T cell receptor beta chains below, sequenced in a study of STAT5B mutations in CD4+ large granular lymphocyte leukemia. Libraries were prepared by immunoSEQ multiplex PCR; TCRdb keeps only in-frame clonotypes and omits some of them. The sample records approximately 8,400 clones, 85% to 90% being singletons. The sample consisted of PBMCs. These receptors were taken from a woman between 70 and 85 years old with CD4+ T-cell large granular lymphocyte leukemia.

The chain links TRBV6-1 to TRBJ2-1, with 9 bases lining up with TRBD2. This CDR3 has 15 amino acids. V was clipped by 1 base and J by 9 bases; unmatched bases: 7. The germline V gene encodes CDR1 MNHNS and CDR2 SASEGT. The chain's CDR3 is CASSEDAGGRGEQFF. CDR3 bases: TGTGCCAGCAGTGAAGATGCGGGGGGGCGGGGTGAGCAGTTCTTC.

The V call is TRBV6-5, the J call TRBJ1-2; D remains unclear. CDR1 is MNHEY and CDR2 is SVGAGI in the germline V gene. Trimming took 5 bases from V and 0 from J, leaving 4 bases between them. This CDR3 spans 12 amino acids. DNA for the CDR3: TGTGCCAGCAGTGTTGCTAACTATGGCTACACCTTC. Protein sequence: CASSVANYGYTF.

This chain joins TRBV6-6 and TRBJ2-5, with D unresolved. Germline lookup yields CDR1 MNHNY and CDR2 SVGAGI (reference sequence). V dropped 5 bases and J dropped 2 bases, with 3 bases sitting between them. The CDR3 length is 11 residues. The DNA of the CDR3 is TGTGCCAGCAGTGAACAAGAGACCCAGTACTTC. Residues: CASSEQETQYF.

CDR3 protein: CAWSGQANSPLHF. CDR3 sequence (DNA): TGTGCCTGGAGCGGACAGGCCAATTCACCCCTCCACTTT. This chain uses TRBV30 with TRBJ1-6; 7 nucleotides match TRBD1. Germline loops: CDR1 GTSNPN, CDR2 SVGIG (reference sequence). J gave up 7 bases and V 3 bases, and 3 bases lay outside the gene matches. The CDR3 sequence is 13 residues long.

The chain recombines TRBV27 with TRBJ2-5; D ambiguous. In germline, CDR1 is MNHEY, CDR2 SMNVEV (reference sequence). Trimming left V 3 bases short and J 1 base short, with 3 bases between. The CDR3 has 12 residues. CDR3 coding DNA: TGTGCCAGCAGTTTGAGCCAAGAGACCCAGTACTTC. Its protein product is CASSLSQETQYF.

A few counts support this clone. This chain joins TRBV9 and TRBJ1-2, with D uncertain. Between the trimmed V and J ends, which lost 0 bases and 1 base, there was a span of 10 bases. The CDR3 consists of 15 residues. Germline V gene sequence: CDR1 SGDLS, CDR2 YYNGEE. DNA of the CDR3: TGTGCCAGCAGCGTAGGGTCAGGCCTTAACTATGGCTACACCTTC. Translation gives CASSVGSGLNYGYTF.

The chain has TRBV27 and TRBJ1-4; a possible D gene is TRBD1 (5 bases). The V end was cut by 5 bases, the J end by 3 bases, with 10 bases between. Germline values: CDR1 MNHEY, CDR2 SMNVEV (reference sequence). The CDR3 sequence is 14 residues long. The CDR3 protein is CASSLMGANEKLFF. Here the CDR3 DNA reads TGTGCCAGCAGTCTCATGGGGGCTAATGAAAAACTGTTTTTT. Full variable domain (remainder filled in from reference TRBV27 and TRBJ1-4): EAQVTQNPRYLITVTGKKLTVTCSQNMNHEYMSWYRQDPGLGLRQIYYSMNVEVTDKGDVPEGYKVSRKEKRNFPLILESPSPNQTSLYFCASSLMGANEKLFFGSGTQLSVL.

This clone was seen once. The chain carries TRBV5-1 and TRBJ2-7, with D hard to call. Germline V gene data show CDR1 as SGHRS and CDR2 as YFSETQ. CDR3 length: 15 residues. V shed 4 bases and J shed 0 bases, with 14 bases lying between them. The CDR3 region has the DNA TGCGCCAGCAGCCACACCGGGTCTTCCTCCTACGAGCAGTACTTC. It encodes CASSHTGSSSYEQYF.

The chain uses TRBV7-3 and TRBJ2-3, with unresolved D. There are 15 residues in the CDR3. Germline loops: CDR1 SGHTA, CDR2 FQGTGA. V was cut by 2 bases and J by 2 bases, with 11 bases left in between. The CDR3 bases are TGTGCCAGCAGCTTAGGCGATTCGAACACAGATACGCAGTATTTT. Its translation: CASSLGDSNTDTQYF.

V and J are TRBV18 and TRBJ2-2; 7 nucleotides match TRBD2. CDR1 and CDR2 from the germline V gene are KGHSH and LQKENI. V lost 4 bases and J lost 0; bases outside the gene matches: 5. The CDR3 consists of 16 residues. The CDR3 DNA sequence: TGTGCCAGCTCACATCGGGGGGACCCGAACACCGGGGAGCTGTTTTTT. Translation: CASSHRGDPNTGELFF. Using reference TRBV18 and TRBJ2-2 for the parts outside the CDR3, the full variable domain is NAGVMQNPRHLVRRRGQEARLRCSPMKGHSHVYWYRQLPEEGLKFMVYLQKENIIDESGMPKERFSAEFPKEGPSILRIQQVVRGDSAAYFCASSHRGDPNTGELFFGEGSRLTVL.

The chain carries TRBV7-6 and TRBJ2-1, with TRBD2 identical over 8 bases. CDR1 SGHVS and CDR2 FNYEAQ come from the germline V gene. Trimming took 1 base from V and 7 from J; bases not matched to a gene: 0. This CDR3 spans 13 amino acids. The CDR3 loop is CASSLVAGNEQFF. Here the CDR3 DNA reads TGTGCCAGCAGCTTAGTAGCGGGGAATGAGCAGTTCTTC.

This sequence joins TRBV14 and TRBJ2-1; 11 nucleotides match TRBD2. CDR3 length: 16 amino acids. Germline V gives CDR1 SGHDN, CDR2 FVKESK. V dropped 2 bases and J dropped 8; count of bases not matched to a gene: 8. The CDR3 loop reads CASSQLRLAGLDEQFF. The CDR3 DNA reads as TGTGCCAGCAGCCAACTGAGACTAGCGGGGTTGGATGAGCAGTTCTTC.

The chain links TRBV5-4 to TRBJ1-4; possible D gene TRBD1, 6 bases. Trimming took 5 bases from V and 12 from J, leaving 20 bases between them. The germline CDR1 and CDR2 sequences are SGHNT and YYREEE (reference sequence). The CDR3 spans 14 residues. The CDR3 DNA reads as TGTGCCAGCAGGAGGGAGCAGTCTGCAGGGGAACTGTTTTTT. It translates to CASRREQSAGELFF.

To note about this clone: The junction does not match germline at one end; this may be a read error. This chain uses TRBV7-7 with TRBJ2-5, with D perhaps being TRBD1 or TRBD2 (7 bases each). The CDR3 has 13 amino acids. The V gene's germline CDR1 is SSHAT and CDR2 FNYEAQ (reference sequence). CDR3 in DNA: TGTGCTAGCAGCGGGGACAGCGCGGAGACCCAGTACTTC. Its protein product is CASSGDSAETQYF.

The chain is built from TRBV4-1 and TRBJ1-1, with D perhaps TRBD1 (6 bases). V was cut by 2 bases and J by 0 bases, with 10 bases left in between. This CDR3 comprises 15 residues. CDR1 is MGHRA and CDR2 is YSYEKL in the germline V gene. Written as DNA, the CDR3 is TGCGCCAGCAGCCAAAAGGGACATTTGAACACTGAAGCTTTCTTT. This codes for CASSQKGHLNTEAFF.

CDR3 protein: CASSLGGRGNTGELFF. In DNA, the CDR3 is TGTGCCAGCAGCTTGGGAGGGAGAGGGAACACCGGGGAGCTGTTTTTT. The chain uses TRBV5-6 and TRBJ2-2; possibly TRBD2 for D (5 bases). This CDR3 contains 16 residues. With 0 bases removed from V and 1 base from J, the gap between germline ends came to 10 bases. The V gene's germline CDR1 is SGHDT and CDR2 YYEEEE.

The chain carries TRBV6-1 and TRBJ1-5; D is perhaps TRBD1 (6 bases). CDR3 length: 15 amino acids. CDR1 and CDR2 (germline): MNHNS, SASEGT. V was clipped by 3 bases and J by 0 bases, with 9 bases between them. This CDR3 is CASSDRDTSNQPQHF. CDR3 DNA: TGTGCCAGCAGTGACCGGGACACTAGCAATCAGCCCCAGCATTTT.

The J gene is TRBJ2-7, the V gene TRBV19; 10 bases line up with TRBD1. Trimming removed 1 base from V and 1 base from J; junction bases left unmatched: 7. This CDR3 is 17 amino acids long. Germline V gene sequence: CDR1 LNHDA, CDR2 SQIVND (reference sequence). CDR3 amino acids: CASSIAMGTGASYEQYF. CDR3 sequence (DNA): TGTGCCAGTAGTATAGCTATGGGGACAGGGGCATCCTACGAGCAGTACTTC.

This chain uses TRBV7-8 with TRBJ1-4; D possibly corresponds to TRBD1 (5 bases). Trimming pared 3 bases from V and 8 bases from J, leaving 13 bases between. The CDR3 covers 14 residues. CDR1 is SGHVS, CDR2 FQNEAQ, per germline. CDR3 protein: CASSLGTAAEKLFF. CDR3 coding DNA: TGTGCCAGCAGCTTGGGGACCGCTGCGGAAAAACTGTTTTTT.

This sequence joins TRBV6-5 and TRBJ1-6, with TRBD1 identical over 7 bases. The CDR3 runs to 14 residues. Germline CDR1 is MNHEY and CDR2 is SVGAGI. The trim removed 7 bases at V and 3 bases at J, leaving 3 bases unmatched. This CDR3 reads CASMRTGYNSPLHF. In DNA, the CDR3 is TGTGCCAGCATGAGGACAGGCTATAATTCACCCCTCCACTTT.

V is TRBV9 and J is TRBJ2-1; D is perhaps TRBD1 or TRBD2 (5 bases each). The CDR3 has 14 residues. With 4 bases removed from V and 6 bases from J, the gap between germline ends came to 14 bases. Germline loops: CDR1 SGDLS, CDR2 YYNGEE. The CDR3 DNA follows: TGTGCCAGCAGCACGGGACCGACGAGCAATGAGCAGTTCTTC. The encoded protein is CASSTGPTSNEQFF.

The CDR3 DNA reads TGTGCCAGCAGCTCAACACAGCGATACTCCTACGAGCAGTACTTC. Protein sequence: CASSSTQRYSYEQYF. The V and J genes are TRBV11-2 and TRBJ2-7; D not certain. The CDR3 loop spans 15 amino acids. The V and J ends lost 4 bases and 0 bases respectively, with 13 bases between them. Germline CDR1 and CDR2: SGHAT and FQNNGV. Full variable domain (remainder filled in from reference TRBV11-2 and TRBJ2-7): EAGVAQSPRYKIIEKRQSVAFWCNPISGHATLYWYQQILGQGPKLLIQFQNNGVVDDSQLPKDRFSAERLKGVDSTLKIQPAKLEDSAVYLCASSSTQRYSYEQYFGPGTRLTVT.

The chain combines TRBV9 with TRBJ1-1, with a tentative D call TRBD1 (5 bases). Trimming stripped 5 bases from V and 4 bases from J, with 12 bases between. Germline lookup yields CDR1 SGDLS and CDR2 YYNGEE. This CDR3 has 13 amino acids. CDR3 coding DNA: TGTGCCAGCAGGAAATCGGGGGGCACTGAAGCTTTCTTT. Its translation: CASRKSGGTEAFF. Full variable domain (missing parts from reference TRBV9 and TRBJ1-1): DSGVTQTPKHLITATGQRVTLRCSPRSGDLSVYWYQQSLDQGLQFLIQYYNGEERAKGNILERFSAQQFPDLHSELNLSSLELGDSALYFCASRKSGGTEAFFGQGTRLTVV.

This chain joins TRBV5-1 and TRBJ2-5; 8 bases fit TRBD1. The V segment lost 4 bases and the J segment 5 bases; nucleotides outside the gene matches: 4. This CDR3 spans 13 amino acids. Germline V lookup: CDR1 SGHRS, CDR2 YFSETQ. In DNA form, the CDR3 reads TGCGCCAGCAGCGCAGGGGGCTCGGAGACCCAGTACTTC. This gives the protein CASSAGGSETQYF.

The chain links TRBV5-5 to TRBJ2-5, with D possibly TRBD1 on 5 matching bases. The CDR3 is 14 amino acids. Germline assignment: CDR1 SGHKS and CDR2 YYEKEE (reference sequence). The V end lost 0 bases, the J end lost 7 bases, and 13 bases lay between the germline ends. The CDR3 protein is CASSLDQGPGTQYF. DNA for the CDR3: TGTGCCAGCAGCTTGGATCAGGGCCCGGGGACCCAGTACTTC.

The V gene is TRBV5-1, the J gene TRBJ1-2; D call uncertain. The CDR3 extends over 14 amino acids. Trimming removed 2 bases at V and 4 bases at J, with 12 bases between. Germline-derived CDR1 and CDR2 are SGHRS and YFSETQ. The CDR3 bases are TGCGCCAGCAGCTTCGACGGTGCCACCTATGGCTACACCTTC. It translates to CASSFDGATYGYTF.

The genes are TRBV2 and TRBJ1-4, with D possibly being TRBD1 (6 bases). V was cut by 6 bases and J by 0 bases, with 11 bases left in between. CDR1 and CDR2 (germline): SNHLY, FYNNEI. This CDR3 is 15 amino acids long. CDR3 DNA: TGTGCCAGCAGCTACAGGGACCCAACTAATGAAAAACTGTTTTTT. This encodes CASSYRDPTNEKLFF.

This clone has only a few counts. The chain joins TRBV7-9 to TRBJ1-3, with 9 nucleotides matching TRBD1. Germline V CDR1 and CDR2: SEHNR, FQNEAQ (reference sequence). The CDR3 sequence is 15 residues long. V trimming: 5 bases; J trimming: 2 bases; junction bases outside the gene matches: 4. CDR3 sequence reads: CASSQGDRAGNTIYF. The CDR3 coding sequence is TGTGCCAGCAGCCAGGGGGACAGGGCTGGAAACACCATATATTTT. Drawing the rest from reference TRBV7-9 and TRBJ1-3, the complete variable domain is DTGVSQNPRHKITKRGQNVTFRCDPISEHNRLYWYRQTLGQGPEFLTYFQNEAQLEKSRLLSDRFSAERPKGSFSTLEIQRTEQGDSAMYLCASSQGDRAGNTIYFGEGSWLTVV.

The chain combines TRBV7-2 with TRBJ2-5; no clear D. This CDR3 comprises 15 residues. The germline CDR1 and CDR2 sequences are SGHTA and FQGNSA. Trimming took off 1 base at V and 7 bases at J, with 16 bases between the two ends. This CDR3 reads CASSLGLSYDGTQYF. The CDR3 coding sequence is TGTGCCAGCAGCTTAGGCCTATCGTATGATGGGACCCAGTACTTC. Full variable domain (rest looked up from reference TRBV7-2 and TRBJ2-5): GAGVSQSPSNKVTEKGKDVELRCDPISGHTALYWYRQSLGQGLEFLIYFQGNSAPDKSGLPSDRFSAERTGGSVSTLTIQRTQQEDSAVYLCASSLGLSYDGTQYFGPGTRLLVL.

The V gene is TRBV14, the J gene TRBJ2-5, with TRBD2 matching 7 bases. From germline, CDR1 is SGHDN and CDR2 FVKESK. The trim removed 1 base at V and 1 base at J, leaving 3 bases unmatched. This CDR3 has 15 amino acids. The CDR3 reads CASSQGGGPQETQYF. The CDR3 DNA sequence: TGTGCCAGCAGCCAAGGGGGGGGTCCCCAAGAGACCCAGTACTTC.